Below are 11 T cell receptor beta chains sequenced from a single sample in a study of PD-1 blockade in classical Hodgkin lymphoma. All the patients suffered relapse after autologous stem cell transplantation, and brentuximab vedotin exposure differed. TCRdb's table, derived via immunoSEQ multiplex PCR, lists solely in-frame clones and lacks some. Among some 32,000 clones listed, 80% to 90% were seen once. Sequencing was performed on peripheral blood mononuclear cells (PBMCs), taken at baseline. The receptors here all came from a human donor with classical Hodgkin lymphoma.

The chain combines TRBV4-3 with TRBJ1-1; perhaps TRBD1 as D (5 bases). The CDR3 sequence is 13 residues long. V lost 4 bases and J 2 bases, leaving 8 bases between the germline ends. Germline values: CDR1 LGHNA, CDR2 YSLEER. The CDR3 region is CASSPGDNTEAFF. The CDR3 DNA reads as TGCGCCAGCAGCCCTGGGGACAACACTGAAGCTTTCTTT.

The chain links TRBV7-2 to TRBJ2-1; 7 nucleotides match TRBD2. In germline, CDR1 is SGHTA, CDR2 FQGNSA. This CDR3 region has 15 residues. The J segment lost 8 bases and the V segment lost 5 bases, leaving 12 bases of the junction unmatched. CDR3 bases: TGTGCCAGCAGCACCACTAGCGCCCCCAGGGATGAGCAGTTCTTC. Encoded protein: CASSTTSAPRDEQFF.

The V and J genes are TRBV6-5 and TRBJ1-1; 8 bases are shared with TRBD1. The J segment lost 3 bases and the V segment lost 0 bases, leaving 3 bases of the junction unmatched. The CDR3 totals 15 residues. CDR1 MNHEY and CDR2 SVGAGI come from the germline V gene. The CDR3 protein is CASSYSAGGHTEAFF. CDR3 sequence (DNA): TGTGCCAGCAGTTACTCGGCAGGGGGCCACACTGAAGCTTTCTTT.

This clone has only a few counts. This chain uses TRBV29-1 with TRBJ2-5; no firm D call. The length of the CDR3 is 12 residues. V was pared by 5 bases and J by 1 base, with 8 bases between. Germline CDR1 and CDR2: SQVTM and ANQGSEA. The CDR3 loop is CSVSPPQETQYF. The DNA of the CDR3 is TGCAGCGTTTCTCCTCCCCAAGAGACCCAGTACTTC.

This chain connects TRBV6-5 to TRBJ1-3; no reliable D call. Germline values: CDR1 MNHEY, CDR2 SVGAGI. This CDR3 region has 13 residues. V was pared by 10 bases and J by 2 bases, with 12 bases between. The DNA for the CDR3 is TGTGCCACCTTCGACAACACTGGAAACACCATATATTTT. Its protein is CATFDNTGNTIYF.

This clone has more than one count but fewer than ten. CDR3 bases: TGTGCCAGCAGCCAAGAGACGGCGGTCCCTGGCTACACCTTC. Its translation: CASSQETAVPGYTF. The chain recombines TRBV4-2 with TRBJ1-2; D is unclear. This CDR3 is built from 14 residues. V lost 0 bases to trimming and J lost 7 bases, with 12 bases between them. Per the germline V gene, CDR1 is LGHNA and CDR2 is YNFKEQ.

This clone was detected only a few times. The chain recombines TRBV7-2 with TRBJ1-1, with 9 nucleotides matching TRBD1. Germline V gene sequence: CDR1 SGHTA, CDR2 FQGNSA. V lost 1 base and J lost 10; bases outside the gene matches: 1. The CDR3 covers 12 residues. CDR3 residues: CASSLGDRVAFF. The CDR3 DNA sequence: TGTGCCAGCAGCTTAGGGGACAGGGTAGCTTTCTTT.

This clone was picked up a small number of times. V gene TRBV2 combines with J gene TRBJ1-2; 7 bases are shared with TRBD1. V shed 1 base, J shed 7 bases, and the junction held 0 bases outside the gene matches. Germline CDR1 SNHLY, CDR2 FYNNEI. The CDR3 totals 12 residues. For the CDR3, the DNA is TGTGCCAGCAGTGAAGACAGGGGTGGCTACACCTTC. Translation: CASSEDRGGYTF.

The V gene is TRBV10-3, the J gene TRBJ2-1; TRBD2 is a possible D gene (5 bases). V gave up 0 bases and J gave up 9 bases, with 9 bases separating them. CDR1 ENHRY and CDR2 SYGVKD come from the germline V gene. The CDR3 consists of 13 residues. CDR3 in DNA: TGTGCCATCAGTGAGTCATCCGGGGTTGAGCAGTTCTTC. As protein: CAISESSGVEQFF.

CDR3 loop: CASSQGASTGNTIYF. CDR3 DNA: TGTGCCAGCAGCCAAGGCGCGAGCACTGGAAACACCATATATTTT. The gene calls are TRBV4-2 and TRBJ1-3; D uncertain. V gave up 1 base and J gave up 2 bases, with 9 bases separating them. The CDR3 is 15 amino acids. Germline V gives CDR1 LGHNA, CDR2 YNFKEQ.

J is TRBJ1-3 and V is TRBV7-9, with D unclear. This CDR3 region has 15 residues. V was pared by 3 bases and J by 0 bases, with 9 bases between. Per germline, CDR1 SEHNR and CDR2 FQNEAQ (reference sequence). The CDR3 protein is CASSFGPSSGNTIYF. Here the CDR3 DNA reads TGTGCCAGCAGCTTCGGTCCGAGCTCTGGAAACACCATATATTTT.